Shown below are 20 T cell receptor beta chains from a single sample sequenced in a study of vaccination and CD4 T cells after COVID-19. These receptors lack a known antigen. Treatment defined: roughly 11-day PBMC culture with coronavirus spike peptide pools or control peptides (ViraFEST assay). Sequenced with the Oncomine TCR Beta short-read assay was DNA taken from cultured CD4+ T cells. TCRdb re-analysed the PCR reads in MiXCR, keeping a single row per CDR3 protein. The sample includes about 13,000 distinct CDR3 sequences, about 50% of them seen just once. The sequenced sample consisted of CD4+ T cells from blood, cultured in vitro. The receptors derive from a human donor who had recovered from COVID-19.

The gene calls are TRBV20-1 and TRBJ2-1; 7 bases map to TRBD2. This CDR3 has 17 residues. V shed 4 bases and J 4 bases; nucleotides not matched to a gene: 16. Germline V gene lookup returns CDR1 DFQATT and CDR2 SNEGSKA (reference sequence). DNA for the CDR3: TGCAGTGCTACCCAGTTACTAACGGGACTACGTTACAATGAGCAGTTCTTC. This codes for CSATQLLTGLRYNEQFF.

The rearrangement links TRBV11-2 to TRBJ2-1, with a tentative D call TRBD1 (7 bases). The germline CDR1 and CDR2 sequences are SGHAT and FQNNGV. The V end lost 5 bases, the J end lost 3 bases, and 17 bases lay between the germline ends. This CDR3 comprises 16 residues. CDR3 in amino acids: CASSPGGRIVYNEQFF. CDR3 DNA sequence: TGTGCCAGCAGCCCAGGGGGGCGGATCGTCTACAATGAGCAGTTCTTC.

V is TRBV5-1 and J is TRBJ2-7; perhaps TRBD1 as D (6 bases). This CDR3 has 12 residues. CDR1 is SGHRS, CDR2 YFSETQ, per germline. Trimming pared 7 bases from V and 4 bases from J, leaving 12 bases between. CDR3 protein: CASRPGEYEQYF. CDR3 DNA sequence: TGCGCCAGCCGACCAGGGGAGTACGAGCAGTACTTC.

CDR3 in amino acids: CASRTGNTEAFF. For the CDR3, the DNA is TGTGCCAGCAGAACAGGGAACACTGAAGCTTTCTTT. V usage is TRBV6-2 or TRBV6-3 and J usage is TRBJ1-1; possibly TRBD1 for D (5 bases). CDR3 length: 12 amino acids. Germline CDR1 reads MNHEY; CDR2 reads SVGEGT. V lost 6 bases, J lost 1 base, and 6 bases lay in between.

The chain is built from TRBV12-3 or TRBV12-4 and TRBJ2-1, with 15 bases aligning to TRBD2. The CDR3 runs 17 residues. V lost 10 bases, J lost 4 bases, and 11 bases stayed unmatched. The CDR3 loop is CAITGLAGGLGYNEQFF. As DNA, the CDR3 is TGTGCCATAACGGGACTAGCGGGAGGATTAGGTTACAATGAGCAGTTCTTC.

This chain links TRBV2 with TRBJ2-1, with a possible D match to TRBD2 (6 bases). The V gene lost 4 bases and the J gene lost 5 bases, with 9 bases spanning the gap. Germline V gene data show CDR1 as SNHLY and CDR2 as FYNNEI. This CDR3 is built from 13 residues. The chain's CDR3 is CASSVGLNNEQFF. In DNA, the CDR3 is TGTGCCAGCAGTGTGGGACTGAACAATGAGCAGTTCTTC.

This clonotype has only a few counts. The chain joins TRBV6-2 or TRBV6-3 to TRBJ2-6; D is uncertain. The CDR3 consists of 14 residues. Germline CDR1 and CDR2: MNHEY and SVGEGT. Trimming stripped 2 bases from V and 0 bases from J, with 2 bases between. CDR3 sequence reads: CASSYSSGANVLTF. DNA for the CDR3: TGTGCCAGCAGTTACAGCTCTGGGGCCAACGTCCTGACTTTC.

CDR3 sequence: CAISEGGLLRRETQYF. CDR3 sequence (DNA): TGTGCCATCAGTGAAGGTGGCCTTCTTAGGCGAGAGACCCAGTACTTC. This chain connects TRBV10-3 to TRBJ2-5; no reliable D call. Germline assignment: CDR1 ENHRY and CDR2 SYGVKD. The CDR3 extends over 16 amino acids. Trimming removed 3 bases from V and 4 bases from J, with 18 bases in between.

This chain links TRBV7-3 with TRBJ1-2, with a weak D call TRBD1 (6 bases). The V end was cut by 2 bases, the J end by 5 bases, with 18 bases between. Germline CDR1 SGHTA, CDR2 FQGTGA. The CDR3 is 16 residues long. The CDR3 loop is CASSLSPGGFPYGYTF. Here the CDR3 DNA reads TGTGCCAGCAGCTTATCCCCCGGGGGCTTCCCTTATGGCTACACCTTC.

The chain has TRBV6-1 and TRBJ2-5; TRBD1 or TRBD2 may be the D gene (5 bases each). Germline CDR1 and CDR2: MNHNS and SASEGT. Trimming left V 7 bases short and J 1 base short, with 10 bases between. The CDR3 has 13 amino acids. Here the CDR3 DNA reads TGTGCCAGCACGAGGGACCGCCAAGAGACCCAGTACTTC. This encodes CASTRDRQETQYF.

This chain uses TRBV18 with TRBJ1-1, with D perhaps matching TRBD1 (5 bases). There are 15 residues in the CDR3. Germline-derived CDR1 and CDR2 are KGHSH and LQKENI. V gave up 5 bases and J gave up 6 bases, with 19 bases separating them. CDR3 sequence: CASSAWAQRGAEAFF. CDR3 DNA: TGTGCCAGCTCAGCCTGGGCGCAACGAGGGGCTGAAGCTTTCTTT.

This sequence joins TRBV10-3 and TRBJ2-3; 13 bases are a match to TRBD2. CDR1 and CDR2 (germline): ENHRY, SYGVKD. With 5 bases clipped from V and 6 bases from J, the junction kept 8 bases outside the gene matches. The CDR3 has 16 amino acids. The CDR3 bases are TGTGCCATCAGTAAGACTAGCGGGAGGAAAGCGGATACGCAGTATTTT. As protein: CAISKTSGRKADTQYF.

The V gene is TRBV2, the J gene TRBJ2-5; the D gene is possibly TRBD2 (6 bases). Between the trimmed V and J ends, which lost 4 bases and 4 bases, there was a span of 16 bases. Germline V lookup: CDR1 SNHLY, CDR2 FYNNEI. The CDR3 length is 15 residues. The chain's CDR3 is CASSADGGRGETQYF. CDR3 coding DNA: TGTGCCAGCAGTGCTGACGGGGGACGAGGAGAGACCCAGTACTTC.

Here the CDR3 reads CSAREPNRGRTGELFF. The CDR3 DNA follows: TGCAGTGCTAGAGAGCCAAACAGGGGTCGCACCGGGGAGCTGTTTTTT. The chain links TRBV20-1 to TRBJ2-2; 7 bases match TRBD1. With 0 bases clipped from V and 4 bases from J, the junction kept 8 bases outside the gene matches. The CDR3 loop spans 16 amino acids. Germline V gene data show CDR1 as DFQATT and CDR2 as SNEGSKA (reference sequence).

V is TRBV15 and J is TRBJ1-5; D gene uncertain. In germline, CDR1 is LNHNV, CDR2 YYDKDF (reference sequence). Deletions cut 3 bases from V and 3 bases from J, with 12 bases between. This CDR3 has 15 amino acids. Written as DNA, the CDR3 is TGTGCCACCAGCAGCAGGCACAGTATCAATCAGCCCCAGCATTTT. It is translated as CATSSRHSINQPQHF.

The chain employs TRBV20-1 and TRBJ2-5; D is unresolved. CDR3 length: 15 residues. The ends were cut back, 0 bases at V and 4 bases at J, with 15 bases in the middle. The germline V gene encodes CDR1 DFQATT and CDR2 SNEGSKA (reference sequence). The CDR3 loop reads CSARDVSPTVETQYF. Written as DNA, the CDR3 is TGCAGTGCTAGAGATGTCTCTCCGACCGTAGAGACCCAGTACTTC.

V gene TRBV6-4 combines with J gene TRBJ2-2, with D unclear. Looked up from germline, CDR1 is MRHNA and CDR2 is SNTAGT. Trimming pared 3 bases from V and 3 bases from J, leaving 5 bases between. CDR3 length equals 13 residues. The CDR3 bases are TGTGCCAGCAGTGAGTCCGACACCGGGGAGCTGTTTTTT. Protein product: CASSESDTGELFF.

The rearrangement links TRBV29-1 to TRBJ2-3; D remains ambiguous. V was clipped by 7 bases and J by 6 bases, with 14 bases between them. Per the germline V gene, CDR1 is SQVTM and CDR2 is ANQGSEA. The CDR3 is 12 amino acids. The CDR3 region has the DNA TGCAGCGGCATGCCAGGTGGGGATACGCAGTATTTT. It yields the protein CSGMPGGDTQYF.

This CDR3 reads CATRAGGGWAQETQYF. CDR3 nucleotides: TGTGCCACCAGAGCGGGAGGGGGTTGGGCCCAAGAGACCCAGTACTTC. This chain joins TRBV6-1 and TRBJ2-5, with TRBD2 matching 10 bases. Germline V gives CDR1 MNHNS, CDR2 SASEGT. The V segment lost 10 bases and the J segment 1 base; nucleotides outside the gene matches: 12. The CDR3 runs to 16 residues.

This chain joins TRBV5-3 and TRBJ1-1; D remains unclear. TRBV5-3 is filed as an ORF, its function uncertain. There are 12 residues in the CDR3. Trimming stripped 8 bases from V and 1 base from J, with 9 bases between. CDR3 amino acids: CARTLRNTEAFF. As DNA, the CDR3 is TGTGCCAGGACTCTCAGGAACACTGAAGCTTTCTTT.